This TCR beta chain was sequenced for a study of shared clonotypes between healthy human individuals. Trimming took off 5 bases at V and 5 bases at J, with 12 bases between the two ends. The CDR3 loop spans 13 amino acids. Germline lookup yields CDR1 LNHDA and CDR2 SQIVND (reference sequence). Measured with immunoSEQ multiplex PCR; TCRdb has only the in-frame clones, and not every one. The sample records roughly 2,500,000 clones, 93% being singletons. The receptor was isolated from a man aged 18 to 29 in good health. Some clones in this sample may be carry-over from other donors' samples. Sequencing input: naive CD4+ T cells from PBMCs. Documented subset: CD45RA+ positively selected. The chain employs TRBV19 and TRBJ1-1, with D possibly being TRBD1 (5 bases). The chain's CDR3 is CASSSLGGTEAFF. The CDR3 region has the DNA TGTGCCAGTAGTTCTCTGGGGGGGACTGAAGCTTTCTTT.